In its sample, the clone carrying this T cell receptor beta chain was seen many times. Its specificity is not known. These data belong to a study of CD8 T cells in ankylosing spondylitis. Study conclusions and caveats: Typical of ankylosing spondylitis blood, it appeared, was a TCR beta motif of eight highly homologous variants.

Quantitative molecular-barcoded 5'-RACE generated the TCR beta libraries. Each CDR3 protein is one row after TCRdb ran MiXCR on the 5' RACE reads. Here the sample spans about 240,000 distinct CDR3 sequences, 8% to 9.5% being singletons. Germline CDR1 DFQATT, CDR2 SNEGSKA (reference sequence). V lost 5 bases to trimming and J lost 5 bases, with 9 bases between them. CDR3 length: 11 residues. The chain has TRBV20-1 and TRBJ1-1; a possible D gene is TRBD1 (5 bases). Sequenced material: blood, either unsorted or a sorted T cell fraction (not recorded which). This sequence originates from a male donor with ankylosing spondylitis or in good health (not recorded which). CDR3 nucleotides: TGCAGTGCTGGGGACGGTACTGAAGCTTTCTTT. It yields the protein CSAGDGTEAFF.